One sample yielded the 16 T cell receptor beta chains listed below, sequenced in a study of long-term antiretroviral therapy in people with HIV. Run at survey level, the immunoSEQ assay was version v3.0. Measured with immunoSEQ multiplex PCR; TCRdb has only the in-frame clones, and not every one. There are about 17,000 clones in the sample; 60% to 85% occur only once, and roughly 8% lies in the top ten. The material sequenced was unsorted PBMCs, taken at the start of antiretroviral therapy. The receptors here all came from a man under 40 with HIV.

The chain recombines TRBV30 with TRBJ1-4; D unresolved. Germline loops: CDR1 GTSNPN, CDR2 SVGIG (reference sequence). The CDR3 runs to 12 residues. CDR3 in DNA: TGTGCGTGGGAGGGATTTAATGAAAAACTGTTTTTT. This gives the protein CAWEGFNEKLFF. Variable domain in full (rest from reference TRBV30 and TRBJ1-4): SQTIHQWPATLVQPVGSPLSLECTVEGTSNPNLYWYRQAAGRGLQLLFYSVGIGQISSEVPQNLSASRPQDRQFILSSKKLLLSDSGFYLCAWEGFNEKLFFGSGTQLSVL.

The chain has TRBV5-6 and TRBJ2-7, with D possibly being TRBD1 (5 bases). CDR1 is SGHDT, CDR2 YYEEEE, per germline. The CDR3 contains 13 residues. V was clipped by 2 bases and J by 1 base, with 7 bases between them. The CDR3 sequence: CASSFDRSYEQYF. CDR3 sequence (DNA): TGTGCCAGCAGCTTCGACAGATCCTACGAGCAGTACTTC.

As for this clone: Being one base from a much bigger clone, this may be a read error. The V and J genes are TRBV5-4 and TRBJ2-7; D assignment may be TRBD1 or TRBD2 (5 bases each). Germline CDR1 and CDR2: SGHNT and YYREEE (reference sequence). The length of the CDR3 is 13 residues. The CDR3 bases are TGCGCCAGCAGCCAAGATGGGGGTTACGAGCAGTACTTC. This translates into CASSQDGGYEQYF.

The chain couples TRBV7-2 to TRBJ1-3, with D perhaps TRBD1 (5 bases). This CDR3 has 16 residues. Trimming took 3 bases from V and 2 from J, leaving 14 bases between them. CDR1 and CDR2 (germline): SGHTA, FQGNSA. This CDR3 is CASSLRFPGPGNTIYF. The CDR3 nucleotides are TGTGCCAGCAGCTTGCGATTTCCGGGACCTGGAAACACCATATATTTT.

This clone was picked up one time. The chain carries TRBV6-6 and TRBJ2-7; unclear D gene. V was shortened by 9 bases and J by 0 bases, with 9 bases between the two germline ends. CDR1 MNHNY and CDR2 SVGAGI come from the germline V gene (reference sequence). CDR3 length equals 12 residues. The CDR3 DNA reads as TGTGCCAGTCTGGGTGGCTCCTACGAGCAGTACTTC. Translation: CASLGGSYEQYF.

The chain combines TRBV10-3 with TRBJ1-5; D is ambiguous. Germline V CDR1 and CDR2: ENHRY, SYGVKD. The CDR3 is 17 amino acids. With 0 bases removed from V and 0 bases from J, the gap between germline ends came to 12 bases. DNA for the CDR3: TGTGCCATCAGTGAGTCGTGGCAGGTTGATAGCAATCAGCCCCAGCATTTT. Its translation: CAISESWQVDSNQPQHF.

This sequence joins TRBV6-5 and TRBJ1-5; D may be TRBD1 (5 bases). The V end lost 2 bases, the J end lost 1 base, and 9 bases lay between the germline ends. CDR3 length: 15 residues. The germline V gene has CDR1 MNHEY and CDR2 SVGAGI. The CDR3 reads CASSYPGTSNQPQHF. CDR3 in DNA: TGTGCCAGCAGTTACCCAGGGACGAGCAATCAGCCCCAGCATTTT.

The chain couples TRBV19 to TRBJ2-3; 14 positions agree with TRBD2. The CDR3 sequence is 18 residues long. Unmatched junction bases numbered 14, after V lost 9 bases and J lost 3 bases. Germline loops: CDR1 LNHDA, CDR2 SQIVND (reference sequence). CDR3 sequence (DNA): TGTGCCAGCCTTCAGACCGGACTAGCGGGAGGTGGGACAGATACGCAGTATTTT. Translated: CASLQTGLAGGGTDTQYF.

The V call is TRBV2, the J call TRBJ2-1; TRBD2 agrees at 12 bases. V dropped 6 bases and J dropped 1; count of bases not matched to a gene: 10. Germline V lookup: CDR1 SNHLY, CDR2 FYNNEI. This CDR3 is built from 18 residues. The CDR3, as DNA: TGTGCCAGCAGCGGGGAGGGCACTAGCGGGGGGTCCTACAATGAGCAGTTCTTC. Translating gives CASSGEGTSGGSYNEQFF.

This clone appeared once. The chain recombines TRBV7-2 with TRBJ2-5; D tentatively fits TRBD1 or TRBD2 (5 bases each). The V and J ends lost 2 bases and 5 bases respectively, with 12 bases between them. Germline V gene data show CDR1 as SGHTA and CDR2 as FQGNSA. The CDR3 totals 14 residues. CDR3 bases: TGTGCCAGCAGCTTATACTCGGGACCGGAGACCCAGTACTTC. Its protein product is CASSLYSGPETQYF.

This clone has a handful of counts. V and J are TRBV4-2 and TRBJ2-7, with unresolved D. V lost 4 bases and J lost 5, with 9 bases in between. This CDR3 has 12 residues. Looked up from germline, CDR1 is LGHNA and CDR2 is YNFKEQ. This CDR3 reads CASSRGNHEQYF. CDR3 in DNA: TGTGCCAGCAGCCGAGGAAACCACGAGCAGTACTTC.

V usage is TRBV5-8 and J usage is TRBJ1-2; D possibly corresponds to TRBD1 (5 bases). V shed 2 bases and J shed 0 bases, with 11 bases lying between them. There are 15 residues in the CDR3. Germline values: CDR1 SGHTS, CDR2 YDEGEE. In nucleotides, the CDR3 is TGTGCCAGCAGCTTTGCGGGGCAGACTAACTATGGCTACACCTTC. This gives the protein CASSFAGQTNYGYTF.

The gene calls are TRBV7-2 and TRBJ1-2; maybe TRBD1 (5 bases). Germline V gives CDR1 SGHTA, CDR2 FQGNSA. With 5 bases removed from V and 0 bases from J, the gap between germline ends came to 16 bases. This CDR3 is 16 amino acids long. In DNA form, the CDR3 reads TGTGCCAGCAGCGCGGGGCTACGGGCTTCTAACTATGGCTACACCTTC. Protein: CASSAGLRASNYGYTF.

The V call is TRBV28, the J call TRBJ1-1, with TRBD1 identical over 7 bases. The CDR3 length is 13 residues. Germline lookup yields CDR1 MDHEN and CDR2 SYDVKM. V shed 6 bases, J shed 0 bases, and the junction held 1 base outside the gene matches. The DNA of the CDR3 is TGTGCCAGCAGGACAGGGATGAACACTGAAGCTTTCTTT. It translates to CASRTGMNTEAFF.

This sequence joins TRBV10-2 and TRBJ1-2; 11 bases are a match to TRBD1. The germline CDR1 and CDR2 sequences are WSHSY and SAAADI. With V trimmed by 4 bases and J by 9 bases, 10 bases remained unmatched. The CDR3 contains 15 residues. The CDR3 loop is CASSAPGQGDSRYTF. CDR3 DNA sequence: TGCGCCAGCAGTGCTCCGGGACAGGGGGACTCACGCTACACCTTC.

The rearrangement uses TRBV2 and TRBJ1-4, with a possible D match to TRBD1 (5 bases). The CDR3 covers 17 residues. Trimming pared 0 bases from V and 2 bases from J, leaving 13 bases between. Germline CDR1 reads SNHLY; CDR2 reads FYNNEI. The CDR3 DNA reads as TGTGCCAGCAGTGAAGCGCTTCTCGGGGCGACTAATGAAAAACTGTTTTTT. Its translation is CASSEALLGATNEKLFF.